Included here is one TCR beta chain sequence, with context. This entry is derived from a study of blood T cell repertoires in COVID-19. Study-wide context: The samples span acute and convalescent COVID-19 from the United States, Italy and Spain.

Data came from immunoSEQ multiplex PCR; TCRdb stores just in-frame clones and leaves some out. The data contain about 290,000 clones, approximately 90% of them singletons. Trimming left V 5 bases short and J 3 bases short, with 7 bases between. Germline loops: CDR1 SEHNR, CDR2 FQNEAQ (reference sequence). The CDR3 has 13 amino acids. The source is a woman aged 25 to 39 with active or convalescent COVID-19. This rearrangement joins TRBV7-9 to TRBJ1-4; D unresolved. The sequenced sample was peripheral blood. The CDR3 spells CASSGPSNEKLFF. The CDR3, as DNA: TGTGCCAGCAGCGGCCCCTCTAATGAAAAACTGTTTTTT.